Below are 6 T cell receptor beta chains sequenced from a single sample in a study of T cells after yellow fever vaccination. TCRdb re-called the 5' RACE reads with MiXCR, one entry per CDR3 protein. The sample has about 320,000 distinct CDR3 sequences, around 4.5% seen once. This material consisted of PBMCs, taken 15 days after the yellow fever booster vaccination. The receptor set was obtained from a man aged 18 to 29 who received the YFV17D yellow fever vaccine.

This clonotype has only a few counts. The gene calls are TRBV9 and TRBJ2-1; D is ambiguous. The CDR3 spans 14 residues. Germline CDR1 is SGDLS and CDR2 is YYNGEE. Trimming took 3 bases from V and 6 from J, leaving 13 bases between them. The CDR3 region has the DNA TGTGCCAGCAGCGCTTCACACCCCACCAATGAGCAGTTCTTC. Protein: CASSASHPTNEQFF.

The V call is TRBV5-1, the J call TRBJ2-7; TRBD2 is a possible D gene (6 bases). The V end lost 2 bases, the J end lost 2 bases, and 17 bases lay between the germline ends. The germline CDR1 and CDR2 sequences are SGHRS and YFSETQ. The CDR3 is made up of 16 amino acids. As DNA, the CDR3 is TGCGCCAGCAGCTTTAACGCGGGACCGGTAGCCTACGAGCAGTACTTC. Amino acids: CASSFNAGPVAYEQYF. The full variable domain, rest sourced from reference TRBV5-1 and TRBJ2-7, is KAGVTQTPRYLIKTRGQQVTLSCSPISGHRSVSWYQQTPGQGLQFLFEYFSETQRNKGNFPGRFSGRQFSNSRSEMNVSTLELGDSALYLCASSFNAGPVAYEQYFGPGTRLTVT.

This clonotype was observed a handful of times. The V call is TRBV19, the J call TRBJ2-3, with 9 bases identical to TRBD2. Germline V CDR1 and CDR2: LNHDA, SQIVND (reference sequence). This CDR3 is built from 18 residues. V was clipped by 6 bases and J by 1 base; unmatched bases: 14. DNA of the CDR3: TGTGCCAGTAGACCTTCCCAGGGTAGCGGGGGCCGCACAGATACGCAGTATTTT. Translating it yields CASRPSQGSGGRTDTQYF.

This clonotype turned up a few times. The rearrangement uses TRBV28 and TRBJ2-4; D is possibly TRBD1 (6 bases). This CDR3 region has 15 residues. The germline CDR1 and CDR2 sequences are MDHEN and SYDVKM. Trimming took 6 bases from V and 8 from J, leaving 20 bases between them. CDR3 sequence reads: CASSLSVGQSHIQYF. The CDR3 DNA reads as TGTGCCAGCAGCCTCTCCGTTGGACAGTCCCACATTCAGTACTTC.

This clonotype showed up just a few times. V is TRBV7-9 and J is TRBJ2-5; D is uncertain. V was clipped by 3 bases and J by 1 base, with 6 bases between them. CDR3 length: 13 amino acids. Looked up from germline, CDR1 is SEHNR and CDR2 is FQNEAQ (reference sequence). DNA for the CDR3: TGTGCCAGCAGCTTTCACCGCCAAGAGACCCAGTACTTC. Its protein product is CASSFHRQETQYF.

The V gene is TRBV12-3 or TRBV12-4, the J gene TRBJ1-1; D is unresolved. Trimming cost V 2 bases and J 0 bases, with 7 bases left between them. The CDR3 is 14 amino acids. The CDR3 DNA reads TGTGCCAGCAGTTTAATACCAGTGAACACTGAAGCTTTCTTT. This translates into CASSLIPVNTEAFF.